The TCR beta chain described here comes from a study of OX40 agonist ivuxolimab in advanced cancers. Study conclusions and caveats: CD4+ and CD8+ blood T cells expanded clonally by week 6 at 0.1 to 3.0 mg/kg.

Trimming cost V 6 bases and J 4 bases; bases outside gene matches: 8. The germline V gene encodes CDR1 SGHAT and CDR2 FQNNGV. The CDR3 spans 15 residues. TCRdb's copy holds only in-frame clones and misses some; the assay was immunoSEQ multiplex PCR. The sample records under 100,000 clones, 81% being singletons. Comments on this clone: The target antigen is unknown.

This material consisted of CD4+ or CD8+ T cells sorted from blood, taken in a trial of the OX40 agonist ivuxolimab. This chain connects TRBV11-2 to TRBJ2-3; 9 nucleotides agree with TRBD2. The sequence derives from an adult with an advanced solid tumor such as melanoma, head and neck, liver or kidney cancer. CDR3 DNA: TGTGCCAGCAGGGCCCGGGCGGGGGGGCCAGATACGCAGTATTTT. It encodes CASRARAGGPDTQYF.